This T cell receptor beta chain was observed in a study of cytomegalovirus exposure and HLA in healthy donors. Overall study results and limits: A later analysis linked roughly 17,000 TCR beta sequences to HLA alleles at 0.05 false discovery rate. With DRB1 most and HLA-C fewest, TCR association rates differed between HLA loci in a later analysis.

The CDR3 is 14 amino acids. The V segment lost 4 bases and the J segment 5 bases; nucleotides outside the gene matches: 9. Germline CDR1 reads GTSNPN; CDR2 reads SVGIG (reference sequence). This PCR relied on a set of 60 Vbeta primers and 13 Jbeta primers. Generated by immunoSEQ multiplex PCR, the TCRdb table keeps only in-frame clones and is missing some. Here the sample spans 150,000 or so clones, roughly 80% being singletons. To note about this clone: Its target is unknown.

The rearrangement joins TRBV30 to TRBJ2-5, with TRBD1 matching 8 bases. The sequence was obtained from a woman between 35 and 50 years old in good health and CMV-seronegative. The sample comprised PBMCs. CDR3 in amino acids: CAWNGQGARETQYF. The CDR3, as DNA: TGTGCCTGGAACGGGCAGGGGGCCCGGGAGACCCAGTACTTC. Drawing the rest from reference TRBV30 and TRBJ2-5, the complete variable domain is SQTIHQWPATLVQPVGSPLSLECTVEGTSNPNLYWYRQAAGRGLQLLFYSVGIGQISSEVPQNLSASRPQDRQFILSSKKLLLSDSGFYLCAWNGQGARETQYFGPGTRLLVL.